Sequencing of this T cell receptor (beta chain) was carried out in a study of T cell responses to AZD1222 COVID-19 vaccine. Profiled with immunoSEQ multiplex PCR; TCRdb holds only in-frame clones, not every one. This sample has 200,000 or so clones, with approximately 93% found just once. The CDR3 is 16 amino acids. Germline assignment: CDR1 SGHTA and CDR2 FQGNSA. Trimming took 3 bases from V and 3 from J, leaving 17 bases between them. The sequences come from peripheral blood, collected 28 days after the second AZD1222 dose. V gene TRBV7-2 combines with J gene TRBJ1-1, with TRBD1 as a possible D gene (5 bases). The clonotype comes from an adult who received the AZD1222 COVID-19 vaccine. CDR3 amino acids: CASSFRDPIIHTEAFF. The CDR3 DNA follows: TGTGCCAGCAGCTTCCGGGACCCTATCATCCACACTGAAGCTTTCTTT.